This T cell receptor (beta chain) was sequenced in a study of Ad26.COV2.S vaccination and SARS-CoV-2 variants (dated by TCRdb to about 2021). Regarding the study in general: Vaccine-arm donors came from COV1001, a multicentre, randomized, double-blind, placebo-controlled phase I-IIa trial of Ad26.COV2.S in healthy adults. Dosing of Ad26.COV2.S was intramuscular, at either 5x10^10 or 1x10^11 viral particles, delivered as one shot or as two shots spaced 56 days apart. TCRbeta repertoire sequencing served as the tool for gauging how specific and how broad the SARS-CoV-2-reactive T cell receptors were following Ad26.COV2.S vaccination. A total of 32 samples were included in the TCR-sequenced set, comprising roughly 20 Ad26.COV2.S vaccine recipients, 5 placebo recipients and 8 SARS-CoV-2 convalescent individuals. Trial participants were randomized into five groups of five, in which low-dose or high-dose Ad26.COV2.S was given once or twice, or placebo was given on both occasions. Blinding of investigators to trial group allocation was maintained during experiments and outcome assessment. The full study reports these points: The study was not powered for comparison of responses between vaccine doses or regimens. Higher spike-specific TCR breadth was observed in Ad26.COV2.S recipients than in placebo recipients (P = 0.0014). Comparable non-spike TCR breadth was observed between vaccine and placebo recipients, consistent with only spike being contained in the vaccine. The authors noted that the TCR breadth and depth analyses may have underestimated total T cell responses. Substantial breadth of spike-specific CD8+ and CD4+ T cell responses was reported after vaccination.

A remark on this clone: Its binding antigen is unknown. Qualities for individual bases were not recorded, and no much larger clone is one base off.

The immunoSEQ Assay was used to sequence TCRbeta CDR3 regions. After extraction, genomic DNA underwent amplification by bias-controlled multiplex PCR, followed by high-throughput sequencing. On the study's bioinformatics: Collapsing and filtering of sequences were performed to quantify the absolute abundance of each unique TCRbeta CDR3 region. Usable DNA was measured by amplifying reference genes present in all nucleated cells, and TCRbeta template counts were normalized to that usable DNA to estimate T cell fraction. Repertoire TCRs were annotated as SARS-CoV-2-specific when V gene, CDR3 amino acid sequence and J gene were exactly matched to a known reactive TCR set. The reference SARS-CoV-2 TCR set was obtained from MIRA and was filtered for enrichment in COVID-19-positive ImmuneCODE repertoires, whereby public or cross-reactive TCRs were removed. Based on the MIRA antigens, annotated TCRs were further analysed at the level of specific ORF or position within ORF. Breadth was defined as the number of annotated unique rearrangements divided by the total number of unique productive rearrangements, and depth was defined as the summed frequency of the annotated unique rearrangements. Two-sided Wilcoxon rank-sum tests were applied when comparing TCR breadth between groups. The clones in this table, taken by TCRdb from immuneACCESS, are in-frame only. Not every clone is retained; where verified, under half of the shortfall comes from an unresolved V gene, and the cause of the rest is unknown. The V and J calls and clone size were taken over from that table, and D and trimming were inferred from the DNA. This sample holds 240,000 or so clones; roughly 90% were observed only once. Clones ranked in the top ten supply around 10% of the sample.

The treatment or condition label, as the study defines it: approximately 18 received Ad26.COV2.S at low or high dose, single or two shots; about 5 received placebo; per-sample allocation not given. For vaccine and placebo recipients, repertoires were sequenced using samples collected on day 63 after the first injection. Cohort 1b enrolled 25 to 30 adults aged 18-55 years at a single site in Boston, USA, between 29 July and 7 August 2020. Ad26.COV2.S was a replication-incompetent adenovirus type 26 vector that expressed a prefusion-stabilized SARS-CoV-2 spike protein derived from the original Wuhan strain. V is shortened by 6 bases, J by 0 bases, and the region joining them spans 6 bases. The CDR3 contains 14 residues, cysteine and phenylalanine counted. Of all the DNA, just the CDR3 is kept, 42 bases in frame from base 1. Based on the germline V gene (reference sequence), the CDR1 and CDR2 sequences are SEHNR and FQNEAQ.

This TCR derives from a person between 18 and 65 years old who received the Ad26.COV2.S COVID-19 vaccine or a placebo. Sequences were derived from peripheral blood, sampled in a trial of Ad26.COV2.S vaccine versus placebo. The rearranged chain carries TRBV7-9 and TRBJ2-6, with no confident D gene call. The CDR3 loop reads CASRDPSGANVLTF. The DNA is TGTGCCAGCAGGGACCCCTCTGGGGCCAACGTCCTGACTTTC.